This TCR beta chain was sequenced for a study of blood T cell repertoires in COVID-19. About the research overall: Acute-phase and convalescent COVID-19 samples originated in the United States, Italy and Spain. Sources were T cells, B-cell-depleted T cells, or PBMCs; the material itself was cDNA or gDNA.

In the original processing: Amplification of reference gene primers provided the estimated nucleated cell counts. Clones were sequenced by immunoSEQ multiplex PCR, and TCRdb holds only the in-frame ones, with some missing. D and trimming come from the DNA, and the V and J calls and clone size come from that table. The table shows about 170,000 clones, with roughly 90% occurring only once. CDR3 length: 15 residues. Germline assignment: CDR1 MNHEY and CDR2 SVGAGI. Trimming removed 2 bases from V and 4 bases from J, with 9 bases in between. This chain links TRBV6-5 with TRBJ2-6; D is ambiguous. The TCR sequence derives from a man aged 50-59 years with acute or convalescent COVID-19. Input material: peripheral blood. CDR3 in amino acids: CASSYLFAGANVLTF. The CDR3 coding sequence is TGTGCCAGCAGTTACCTATTTGCGGGGGCCAACGTCCTGACTTTC.